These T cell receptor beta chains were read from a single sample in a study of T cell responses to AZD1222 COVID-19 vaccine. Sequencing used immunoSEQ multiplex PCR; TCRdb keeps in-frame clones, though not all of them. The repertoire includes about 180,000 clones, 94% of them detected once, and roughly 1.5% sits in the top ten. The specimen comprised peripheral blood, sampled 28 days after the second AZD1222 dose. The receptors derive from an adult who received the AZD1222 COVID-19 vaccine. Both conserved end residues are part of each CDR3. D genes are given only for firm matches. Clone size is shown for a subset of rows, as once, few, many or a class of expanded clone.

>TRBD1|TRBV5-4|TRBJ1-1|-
TGTGCCAGCAGTTCCCCGGGACAGGACCCGGGCAGAGCTTTCTTT
CASSSPGQDPGRAFF
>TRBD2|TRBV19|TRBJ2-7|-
TGTGCCAGTACCCCTCTTGGACTAGCGTTCCACGAGCAGTACTTC
CASTPLGLAFHEQYF
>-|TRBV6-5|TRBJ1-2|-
TGTGCCAGCAGTTACCAACCGGGTTATGGCTACACCTTC
CASSYQPGYGYTF
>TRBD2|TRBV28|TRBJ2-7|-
TGTGCCAGCAGTCGTCCTAGCGGGAGTCCCGTCGAGCAGTACTTC
CASSRPSGSPVEQYF
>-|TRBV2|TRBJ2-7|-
TGTGCCAGCAGTTCCTATTACGAGCAGTACTTC
CASSSYYEQYF
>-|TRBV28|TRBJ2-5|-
TGTGCCAGCAGTTTAAGCATTTTGGGCGGGTGGACAGAGACCCAGTACTTC
CASSLSILGGWTETQYF
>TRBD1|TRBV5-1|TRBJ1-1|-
TGCGCCAGCAGCTTGGCGGGACAGGGGGACACTGAAGCTTTCTTT
CASSLAGQGDTEAFF
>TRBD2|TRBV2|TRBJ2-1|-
TGTGCCAGCAGTGGGGCTAGCGGGAGGTCCAGTGAGCAGTTCTTC
CASSGASGRSSEQFF
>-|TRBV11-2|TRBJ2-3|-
TGTGCCAGTAAATATAGCCGGGGCACAGATACGCAGTATTTT
CASKYSRGTDTQYF
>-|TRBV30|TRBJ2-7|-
TGTGCCTGGAGTGTGGGAAGGGCCGCTCGAATCTTC
CAWSVGRAARIF
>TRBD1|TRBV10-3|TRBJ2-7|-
TGTGCCATCAGTCTTAGACCGGGACAGGCCGATTACGAGCAGTACTTC
CAISLRPGQADYEQYF
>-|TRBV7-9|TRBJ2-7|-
TGTGCCAGCAGCTTAAATGGCTACGAGCAGTACTTC
CASSLNGYEQYF
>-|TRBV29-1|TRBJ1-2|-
TGCAGCGTTGTAGGGTTTCCGAACTATGGCTACACCTTC
CSVVGFPNYGYTF
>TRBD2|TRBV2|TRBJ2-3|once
TGTGCCAGCAGCAAGACTAGCGGGACAGATACGCAGTATTTT
CASSKTSGTDTQYF
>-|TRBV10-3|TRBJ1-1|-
TGTGCCATCAGTGAGTCTGTGAACACTGAAGCTTTCTTT
CAISESVNTEAFF
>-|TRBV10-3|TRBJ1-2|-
TGTGCCATCAGTGAGTCTTGGGAGGGGTCATCTGGCTACACCTTC
CAISESWEGSSGYTF
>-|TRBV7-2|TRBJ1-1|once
TGTGCCAGCAGCTTAGACGGTATGGCAGGTCGGGAAGCTTTCTTT
CASSLDGMAGREAFF
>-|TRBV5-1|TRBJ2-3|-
TGCGCCAGCAGCTTATCTACGGGAGCCCTCTCAGATACGCAGTATTTT
CASSLSTGALSDTQYF
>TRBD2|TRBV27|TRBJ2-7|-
TGTGCCAGCAGTTCGGGACTAGCGGCCTACGAGCAGTACTTC
CASSSGLAAYEQYF
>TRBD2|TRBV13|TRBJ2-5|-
TGTGCCAGCAGCTTAGACACAGCGGGGGCGGGGGAGACCCAGTACTTC
CASSLDTAGAGETQYF
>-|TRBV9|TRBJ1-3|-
TGTGCCAGCAGCGTAGAAGGGGGTCCTGGAAACACCATATATTTT
CASSVEGGPGNTIYF
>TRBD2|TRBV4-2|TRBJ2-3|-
TGTGCCAGCAGCCGATCACCCCCCCGCGGGGGGGACACAGATACGCAGTATTTT
CASSRSPPRGGDTDTQYF
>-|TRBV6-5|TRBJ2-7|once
TGTGCCAGCAGCCCCCGGGAACGCTACGAGCAGTACTTC
CASSPRERYEQYF
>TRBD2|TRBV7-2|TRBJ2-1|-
TGTGCCAGCAGCTCCTATGCAGCGGGGGGGCTTAGGGATGAGCAGTTCTTC
CASSSYAAGGLRDEQFF
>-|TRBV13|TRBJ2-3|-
TGTGCCAGCAGCTTTTTTGGGGGAACGGGCACAGATACGCAGTATTTT
CASSFFGGTGTDTQYF
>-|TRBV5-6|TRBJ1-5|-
TGTGCCAGCAGCTCCATCTATTACGGGCTTCAGCCCCAGCATTTT
CASSSIYYGLQPQHF
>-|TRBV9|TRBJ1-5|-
TGTGCCAGCAGCGTAGGCGACAATCAGCCCCAGCATTTT
CASSVGDNQPQHF
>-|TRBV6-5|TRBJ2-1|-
TGTGCCAGCAGCGGGGCGAGGCAGTTCTTC
CASSGARQFF
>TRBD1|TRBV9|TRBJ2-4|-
TGTGCCAGCAGCGGGGACAGGGGAGTTTTCAAAAACATTCAGTACTTC
CASSGDRGVFKNIQYF
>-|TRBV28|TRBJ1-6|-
TGTGCCAGCAGTCCCCGGGGTGGTTCACCCCTCCACTTT
CASSPRGGSPLHF
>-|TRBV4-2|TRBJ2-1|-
TGTGCCAGCAGCCAAGATCTGCCGGGGTCCTACAATGAGCAGTTCTTC
CASSQDLPGSYNEQFF
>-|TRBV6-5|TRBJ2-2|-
TGTGCCGTCGTGGATATAAACACCGGGGAGCTGTTTTTT
CAVVDINTGELFF
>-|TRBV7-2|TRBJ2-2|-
TGTGCCAGCAGCCACCTCCGACAGAATACGAACACCGGGGAGCTGTTTTTT
CASSHLRQNTNTGELFF
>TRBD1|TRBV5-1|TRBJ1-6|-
TGCGCCAGCAGGGACAGGGTTGGGTCACCCCTCCACTTT
CASRDRVGSPLHF
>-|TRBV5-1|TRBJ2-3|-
TGCGCCAGCAGCCTCGGAGCTCGAAGTGGAGGCACAGATACGCAGTATTTT
CASSLGARSGGTDTQYF
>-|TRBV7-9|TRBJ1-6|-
TGTGCCAGCAGCTTTCCGGGATTGGGTTCACCCCTCCACTTT
CASSFPGLGSPLHF
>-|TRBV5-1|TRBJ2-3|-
TGCGCCAGCAGCTTGACAGTAACGGATACGCAGTATTTT
CASSLTVTDTQYF
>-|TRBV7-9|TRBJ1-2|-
TGTGCCAGCAGCTTAAAAATTCTGACTTATGGCTACACCTTC
CASSLKILTYGYTF